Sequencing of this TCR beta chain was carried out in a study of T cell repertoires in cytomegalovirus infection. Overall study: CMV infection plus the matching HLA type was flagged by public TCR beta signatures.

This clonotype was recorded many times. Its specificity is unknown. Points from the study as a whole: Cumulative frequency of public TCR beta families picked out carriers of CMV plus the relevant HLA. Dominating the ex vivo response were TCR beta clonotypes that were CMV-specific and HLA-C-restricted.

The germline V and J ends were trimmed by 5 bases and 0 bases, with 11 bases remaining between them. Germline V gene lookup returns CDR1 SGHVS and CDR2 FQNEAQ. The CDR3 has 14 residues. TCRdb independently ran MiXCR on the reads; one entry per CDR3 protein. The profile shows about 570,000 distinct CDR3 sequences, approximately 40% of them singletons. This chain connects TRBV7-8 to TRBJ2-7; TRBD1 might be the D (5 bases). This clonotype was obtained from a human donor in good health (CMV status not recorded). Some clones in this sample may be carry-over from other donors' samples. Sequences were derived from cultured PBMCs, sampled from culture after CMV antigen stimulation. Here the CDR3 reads CASSPGAVSYEQYF. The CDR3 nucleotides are TGTGCCAGCAGCCCTGGGGCCGTCTCCTACGAGCAGTACTTC.